The clone carrying this T cell receptor (beta chain) was counted a few times. CDR1 is SNHLY and CDR2 is FYNNEI in the germline V gene. The CDR3 spans 14 residues. V was shortened by 8 bases and J by 0 bases, with 11 bases between the two germline ends. CFSE-labeled responder cells (approximately 200,000) were plated with approximately 200,000 irradiated, violet-dye-labeled stimulator cells. The data were produced by immunoSEQ multiplex PCR, yet TCRdb's version contains in-frame clones alone and is incomplete. Seen here are some 9,800 clones, roughly 38% observed once, and the top ten hold about 13%. This entry comes from a study of graft-versus-host responses after intestinal transplantation.

The sequence was collected from a human patient who received an intestinal transplant. The chain is built from TRBV2 and TRBJ2-1, with D uncertain. The sequenced sample was alloreactive CD8+ T cells from a mixed lymphocyte reaction culture, obtained before intestinal transplant. Subset indicated: CFSE-low proliferating T cells sorted from roughly six-day pre-transplant mixed lymphocyte reaction (GvH or HvG direction). The CDR3 here is CASFAKSSYNEQFF. CDR3 nucleotides: TGTGCCAGCTTTGCAAAGAGCTCCTACAATGAGCAGTTCTTC.